The 18 T cell receptor beta chains in this list originate from one sample, sequenced in a study of cytomegalovirus exposure and HLA in healthy donors. It was with 60 Vbeta and 13 Jbeta primers that the PCR ran. Here immunoSEQ multiplex PCR was the method, and the copy in TCRdb shows in-frame clones only, minus some. The table records 65,000 to 85,000 clones, 86% of them present only once. Sequenced material: PBMCs. These receptors originate from a woman aged 25 to 39 in good health and CMV-seronegative.

This clone was observed once. The chain has TRBV5-6 and TRBJ2-5; 8 positions match TRBD2. The J call is doubtful: the DNA matches TRBJ2-7 better. This CDR3 has 15 residues. Germline V lookup: CDR1 SGHDT, CDR2 YYEEEE. The CDR3 reads CASSLNGGRRDEQYF. In nucleotides, the CDR3 is TGTGCCAGCAGCTTGAACGGCGGGAGGAGGGACGAGCAGTACTTC.

J is TRBJ2-7 and V is TRBV6-6, with TRBD2 identical over 13 bases. Germline trimming cut 5 bases from V and 1 base from J; bases unmatched to any gene: 2. Germline CDR1 reads MNHNY; CDR2 reads SVGAGI (reference sequence). The CDR3 sequence is 15 residues long. CDR3 residues: CASSVGLAGSYEQYF. In DNA form, the CDR3 reads TGTGCCAGCAGTGTGGGACTAGCGGGGTCCTACGAGCAGTACTTC.

This chain joins TRBV27 and TRBJ1-2; D is perhaps TRBD1 (5 bases). Trimming took off 3 bases at V and 8 bases at J, with 16 bases between the two ends. Germline CDR1 is MNHEY and CDR2 is SMNVEV (reference sequence). This CDR3 is built from 14 residues. The CDR3 sequence: CASSLRQGSRGYTF. The CDR3, as DNA: TGTGCCAGCAGTTTGCGGCAGGGATCGAGGGGCTACACCTTC.

V is TRBV18 and J is TRBJ1-2; D is perhaps TRBD1 (5 bases). The germline V and J ends were trimmed by 1 base and 8 bases, with 23 bases remaining between them. The CDR3 totals 17 residues. Germline CDR1 is KGHSH and CDR2 is LQKENI. CDR3 nucleotides: TGTGCCAGCTCACCACTCGGAGTTTCGGGCCCCGGGGGAGGCTACACCTTC. Translation: CASSPLGVSGPGGGYTF. Full variable domain (outside the CDR3, taken from reference TRBV18 and TRBJ1-2): NAGVMQNPRHLVRRRGQEARLRCSPMKGHSHVYWYRQLPEEGLKFMVYLQKENIIDESGMPKERFSAEFPKEGPSILRIQQVVRGDSAAYFCASSPLGVSGPGGGYTFGSGTRLTVV.

This rearrangement joins TRBV7-2 to TRBJ2-7; 9 nucleotides align to TRBD1. This CDR3 has 17 residues. The V and J ends lost 2 bases and 5 bases, in that order; junction bases with no gene match: 13. CDR1 and CDR2 from the germline V gene are SGHTA and FQGNSA. CDR3 coding DNA: TGTGCCAGCAGCTTACAGCCTTGGGACAGGGCCTTGGACGAGCAGTACTTC. Translation: CASSLQPWDRALDEQYF.

J is TRBJ1-2 and V is TRBV6-5; TRBD1 aligns across 11 bases. CDR1 and CDR2 (germline): MNHEY, SVGAGI. The length of the CDR3 is 14 residues. V gave up 4 bases and J gave up 7 bases; unmatched junction bases: 5. DNA for the CDR3: TGTGCCAGCAGTTCCGCCGGGACAGGGGGTGGCTACACCTTC. Protein sequence: CASSSAGTGGGYTF.

This chain connects TRBV7-3 to TRBJ2-1; 10 nucleotides match TRBD2. With V trimmed by 0 bases and J by 5 bases, 4 bases remained unmatched. Germline lookup yields CDR1 SGHTA and CDR2 FQGTGA. CDR3 length: 16 amino acids. This CDR3 reads CASSLTKGLAHNEQFF. The CDR3 bases are TGTGCCAGCAGCTTAACGAAGGGACTAGCGCACAATGAGCAGTTCTTC.

On this clone itself: Other nucleotide sequences in the sample specify the same CDR3. The chain couples TRBV19 to TRBJ2-1; the D gene is possibly TRBD2 (5 bases). The CDR3 consists of 15 residues. V lost 3 bases and J lost 0, with 9 bases in between. Germline CDR1 is LNHDA and CDR2 is SQIVND (reference sequence). The CDR3 reads CASSINSGSYNEQFF. The CDR3, as DNA: TGTGCCAGTAGTATCAACAGCGGCTCCTACAATGAGCAGTTCTTC.

In this sample, this clone turned up a few times. V is TRBV19 and J is TRBJ2-7, with 12 bases fitting TRBD1. With V trimmed by 8 bases and J by 2 bases, 4 bases remained unmatched. The CDR3 has 14 amino acids. Looked up from germline, CDR1 is LNHDA and CDR2 is SQIVND (reference sequence). The CDR3 region is CASSGTGGPYEQYF. The CDR3 DNA is TGTGCCAGTTCCGGGACAGGGGGCCCCTACGAGCAGTACTTC.

V and J are TRBV7-9 and TRBJ2-7, with D perhaps matching TRBD2 (6 bases). The V and J ends lost 1 base and 2 bases respectively, with 12 bases between them. This CDR3 comprises 15 residues. The germline CDR1 and CDR2 sequences are SEHNR and FQNEAQ (reference sequence). DNA for the CDR3: TGTGCCAGCAGCTTAGGGGTAGCGGCAGCCTACGAGCAGTACTTC. As protein: CASSLGVAAAYEQYF.

The rearrangement uses TRBV11-1 and TRBJ2-5, with a tentative D call TRBD1 (8 bases). The CDR3 covers 19 residues. Per the germline V gene, CDR1 is SGHAT and CDR2 is FQDESV (reference sequence). Trimming pared 5 bases from V and 3 bases from J, leaving 28 bases between. The DNA of the CDR3 is TGTGCCAGCAGCCCAGGGGGCCGGTACCGTAAGGGGGGGGAAGAGACCCAGTACTTC. Residues: CASSPGGRYRKGGEETQYF. Together with reference TRBV11-1 and TRBJ2-5, the CDR3 gives the full variable domain: EAEVAQSPRYKITEKSQAVAFWCDPISGHATLYWYRQILGQGPELLVQFQDESVVDDSQLPKDRFSAERLKGVDSTLKIQPAELGDSAMYLCASSPGGRYRKGGEETQYFGPGTRLLVL.

The chain joins TRBV7-6 to TRBJ2-5; 8 bases map to TRBD1. The germline V gene encodes CDR1 SGHVS and CDR2 FNYEAQ. J gave up 7 bases and V 4 bases, and 5 bases lay outside the gene matches. There are 13 residues in the CDR3. CDR3 sequence (DNA): TGTGCCAGCAGCTCAGGGGGCGTGGGGACCCAGTACTTC. Encoded protein: CASSSGGVGTQYF.

This clone has a handful of counts. This chain connects TRBV7-9 to TRBJ2-2; D call uncertain. This CDR3 is 12 amino acids long. The V end was cut by 2 bases, the J end by 5 bases, with 3 bases between. Germline V gene data show CDR1 as SEHNR and CDR2 as FQNEAQ (reference sequence). CDR3 region: CASSLLTGELFF. CDR3 nucleotides: TGTGCCAGCAGCTTATTAACCGGGGAGCTGTTTTTT.

CDR3 nucleotide sequence: TGCAGTGCCAGCGGGACAGATACGCAGTATTTT. Its protein is CSASGTDTQYF. The chain employs TRBV20-1 and TRBJ2-3, with D maybe TRBD2 (6 bases). V dropped 6 bases and J dropped 3 bases, with 7 bases sitting between them. The germline CDR1 and CDR2 sequences are DFQATT and SNEGSKA (reference sequence). This CDR3 contains 11 residues.

The chain recombines TRBV10-1 with TRBJ2-1, with 14 bases matching TRBD2. This CDR3 is 21 amino acids long. Looked up from germline, CDR1 is WNHNN and CDR2 is SYGVQD (reference sequence). The trim removed 4 bases at V and 6 bases at J, leaving 20 bases unmatched. The CDR3 reads CASSGPCTANTGLAGVNEQFF. The DNA for the CDR3 is TGCGCCAGCAGTGGCCCCTGTACAGCCAATACGGGACTAGCGGGAGTCAATGAGCAGTTCTTC.

The V and J genes are TRBV28 and TRBJ2-5; 8 bases match TRBD1. V lost 9 bases, J lost 6 bases, and 6 bases stayed unmatched. In germline, CDR1 is MDHEN, CDR2 SYDVKM. CDR3 length equals 12 residues. CDR3 residues: CASQGTGKTQYF. CDR3 bases: TGTGCCAGTCAGGGGACAGGAAAGACCCAGTACTTC.

The rearrangement joins TRBV21-1 to TRBJ1-5. TRBV21-1 is termed a pseudogene. This CDR3 has 15 amino acids. CDR3 loop: CASSKRGTYNQPQHF. The CDR3 DNA follows: TGTGCCAGCAGCAAACGGGGGACGTACAATCAGCCCCAGCATTTT.

The rearrangement joins TRBV4-3 to TRBJ1-4; perhaps TRBD1 as D (6 bases). CDR1 is LGHNA, CDR2 YSLEER, per germline. The CDR3 spans 18 residues. V lost 0 bases, J lost 3 bases, and 17 bases lay in between. As DNA, the CDR3 is TGCGCCAGCAGCCAAGACTCCGGGGGGGGGCGGGCTAATGAAAAACTGTTTTTT. As protein: CASSQDSGGGRANEKLFF.